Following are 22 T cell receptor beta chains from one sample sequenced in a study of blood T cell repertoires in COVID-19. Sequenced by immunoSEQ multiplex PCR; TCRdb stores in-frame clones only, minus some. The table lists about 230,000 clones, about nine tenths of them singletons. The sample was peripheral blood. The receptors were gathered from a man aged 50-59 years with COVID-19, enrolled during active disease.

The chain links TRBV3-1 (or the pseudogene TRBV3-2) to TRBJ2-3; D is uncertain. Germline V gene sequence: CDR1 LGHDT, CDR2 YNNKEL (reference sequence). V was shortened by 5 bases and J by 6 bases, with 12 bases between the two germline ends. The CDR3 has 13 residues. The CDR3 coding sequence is TGTGCCAGCAGCGCAGACCACGGGGATACGCAGTATTTT. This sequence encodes CASSADHGDTQYF.

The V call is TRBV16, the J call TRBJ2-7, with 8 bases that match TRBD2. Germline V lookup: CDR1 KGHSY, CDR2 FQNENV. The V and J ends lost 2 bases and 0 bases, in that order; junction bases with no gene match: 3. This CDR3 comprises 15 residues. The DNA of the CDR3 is TGTGCCAGCAGCCAAGAAGCGGGAGTCTCCTACGAGCAGTACTTC. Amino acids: CASSQEAGVSYEQYF. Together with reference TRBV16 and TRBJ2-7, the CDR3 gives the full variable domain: GEEVAQTPKHLVRGEGQKAKLYCAPIKGHSYVFWYQQVLKNEFKFLISFQNENVFDETGMPKERFSAKCLPNSPCSLEIQATKLEDSAVYFCASSQEAGVSYEQYFGPGTRLTVT.

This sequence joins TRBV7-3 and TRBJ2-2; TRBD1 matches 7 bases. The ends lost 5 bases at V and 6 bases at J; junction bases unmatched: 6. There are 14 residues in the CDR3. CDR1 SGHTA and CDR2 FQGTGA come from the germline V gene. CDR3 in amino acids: CASSPGTAAGELFF. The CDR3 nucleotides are TGTGCCAGCAGCCCTGGGACAGCGGCCGGGGAGCTGTTTTTT. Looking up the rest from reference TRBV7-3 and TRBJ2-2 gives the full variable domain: GAGVSQTPSNKVTEKGKYVELRCDPISGHTALYWYRQSLGQGPEFLIYFQGTGAADDSGLPNDRFFAVRPEGSVSTLKIQRTERGDSAVYLCASSPGTAAGELFFGEGSRLTVL.

The CDR3 DNA follows: TGTGCCAGCAGACCTTACAGGGTCGATACGCAGTATTTT. Protein sequence: CASRPYRVDTQYF. This chain links TRBV6-2 or TRBV6-3 with TRBJ2-3; maybe TRBD1 (6 bases). Per germline, CDR1 MNHEY and CDR2 SVGEGT. Trimming shortened V by 6 bases and J by 6 bases, and 13 bases separated the two germline ends. The CDR3 has 13 amino acids.

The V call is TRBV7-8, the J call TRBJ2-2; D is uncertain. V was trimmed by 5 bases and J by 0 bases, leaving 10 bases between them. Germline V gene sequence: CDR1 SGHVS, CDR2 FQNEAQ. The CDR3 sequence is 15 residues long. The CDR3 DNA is TGTGCCAGCAGCAGACAACGGACGAACACCGGGGAGCTGTTTTTT. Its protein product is CASSRQRTNTGELFF. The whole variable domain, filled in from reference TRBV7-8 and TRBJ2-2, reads GAGVSQSPRYKVAKRGQDVALRCDPISGHVSLFWYQQALGQGPEFLTYFQNEAQLDKSGLPSDRFFAERPEGSVSTLKIQRTQQEDSAVYLCASSRQRTNTGELFFGEGSRLTVL.

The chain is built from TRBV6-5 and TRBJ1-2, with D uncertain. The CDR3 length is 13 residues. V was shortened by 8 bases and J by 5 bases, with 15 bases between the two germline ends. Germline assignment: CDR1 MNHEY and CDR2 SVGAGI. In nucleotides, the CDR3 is TGTGCCAGCCGACAAGTCGCCCGATATGGCTACACCTTC. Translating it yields CASRQVARYGYTF.

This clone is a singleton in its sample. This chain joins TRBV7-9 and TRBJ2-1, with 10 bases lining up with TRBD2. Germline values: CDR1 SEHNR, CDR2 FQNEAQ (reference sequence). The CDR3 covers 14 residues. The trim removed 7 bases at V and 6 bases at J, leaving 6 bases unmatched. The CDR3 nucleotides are TGTGCCAGCACCCTAGCGGGAGTCGGCAATGAGCAGTTCTTC. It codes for CASTLAGVGNEQFF.

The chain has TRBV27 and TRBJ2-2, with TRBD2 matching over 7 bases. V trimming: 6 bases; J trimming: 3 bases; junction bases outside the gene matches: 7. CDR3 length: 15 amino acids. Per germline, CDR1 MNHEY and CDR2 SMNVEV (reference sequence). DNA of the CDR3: TGTGCCAGCAGGCGACCGGGACTACACACCGGGGAGCTGTTTTTT. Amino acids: CASRRPGLHTGELFF.

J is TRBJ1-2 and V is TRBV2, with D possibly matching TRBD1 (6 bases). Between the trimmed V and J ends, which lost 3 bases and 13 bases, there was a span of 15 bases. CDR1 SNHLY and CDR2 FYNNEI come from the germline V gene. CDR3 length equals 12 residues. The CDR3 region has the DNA TGTGCCAGCAGTGAGACAGGCCGTTTGGGCACCTTC. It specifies CASSETGRLGTF.

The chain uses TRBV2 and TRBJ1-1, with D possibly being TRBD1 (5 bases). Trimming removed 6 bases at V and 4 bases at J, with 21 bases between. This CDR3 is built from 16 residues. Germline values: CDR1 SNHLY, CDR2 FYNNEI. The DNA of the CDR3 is TGTGCCAGCAGGCCAGAAGGATGGGGGGGATTCACTGAAGCTTTCTTT. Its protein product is CASRPEGWGGFTEAFF. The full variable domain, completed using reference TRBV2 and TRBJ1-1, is EPEVTQTPSHQVTQMGQEVILRCVPISNHLYFYWYRQILGQKVEFLVSFYNNEISEKSEIFDDQFSVERPDGSNFTLKIRSTKLEDSAMYFCASRPEGWGGFTEAFFGQGTRLTVV.

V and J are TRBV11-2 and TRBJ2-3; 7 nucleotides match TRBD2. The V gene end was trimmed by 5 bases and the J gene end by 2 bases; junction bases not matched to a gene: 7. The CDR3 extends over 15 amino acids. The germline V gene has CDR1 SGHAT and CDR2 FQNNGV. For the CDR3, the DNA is TGTGCCAGCAGCCGTGAGCGGGGTGACACAGATACGCAGTATTTT. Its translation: CASSRERGDTDTQYF.

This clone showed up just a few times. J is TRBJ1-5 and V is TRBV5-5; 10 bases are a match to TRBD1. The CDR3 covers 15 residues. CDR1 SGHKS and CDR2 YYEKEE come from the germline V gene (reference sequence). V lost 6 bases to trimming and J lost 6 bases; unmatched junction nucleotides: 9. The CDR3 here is CASTWSTGGGQPQHF. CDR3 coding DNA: TGTGCCAGCACCTGGTCGACAGGGGGCGGTCAGCCCCAGCATTTT.

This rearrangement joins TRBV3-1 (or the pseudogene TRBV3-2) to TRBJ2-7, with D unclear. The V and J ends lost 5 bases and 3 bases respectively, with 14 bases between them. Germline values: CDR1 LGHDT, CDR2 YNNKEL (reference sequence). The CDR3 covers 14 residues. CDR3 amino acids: CASSSMTGFYEQYF. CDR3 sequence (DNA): TGTGCCAGCAGCTCCATGACTGGGTTCTACGAGCAGTACTTC.

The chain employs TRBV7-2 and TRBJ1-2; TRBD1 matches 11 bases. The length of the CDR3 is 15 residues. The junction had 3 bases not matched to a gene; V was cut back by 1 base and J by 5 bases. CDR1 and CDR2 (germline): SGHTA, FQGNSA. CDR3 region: CASSLVGDRGYGYTF. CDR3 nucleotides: TGTGCCAGCAGCTTAGTAGGGGACAGGGGGTATGGCTACACCTTC.

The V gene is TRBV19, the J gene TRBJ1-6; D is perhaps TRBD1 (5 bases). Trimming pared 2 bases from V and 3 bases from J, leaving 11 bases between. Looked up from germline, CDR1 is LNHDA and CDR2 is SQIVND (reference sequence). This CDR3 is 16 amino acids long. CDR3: CASSITAGNYNSPLHF. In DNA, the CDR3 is TGTGCCAGTAGTATAACGGCAGGGAACTATAATTCACCCCTCCACTTT.

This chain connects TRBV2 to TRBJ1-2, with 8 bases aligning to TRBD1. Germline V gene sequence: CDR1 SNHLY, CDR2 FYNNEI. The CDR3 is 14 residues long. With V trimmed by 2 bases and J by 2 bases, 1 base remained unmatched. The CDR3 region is CASSERQGNYGYTF. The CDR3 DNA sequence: TGTGCCAGCAGTGAACGACAGGGGAACTATGGCTACACCTTC.

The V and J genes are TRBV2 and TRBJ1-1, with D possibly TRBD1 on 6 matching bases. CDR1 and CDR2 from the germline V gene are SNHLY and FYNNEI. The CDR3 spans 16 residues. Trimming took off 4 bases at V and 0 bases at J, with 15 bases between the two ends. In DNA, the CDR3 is TGTGCCAGCAGTGTACCTCCGGACAGCTTGAACACTGAAGCTTTCTTT. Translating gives CASSVPPDSLNTEAFF.

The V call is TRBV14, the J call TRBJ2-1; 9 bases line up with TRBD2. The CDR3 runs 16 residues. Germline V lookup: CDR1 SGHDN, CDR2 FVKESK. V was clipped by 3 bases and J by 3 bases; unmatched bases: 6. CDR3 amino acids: CASSHLSGSVYNEQFF. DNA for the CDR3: TGTGCCAGCAGCCACCTTAGCGGGAGCGTCTACAATGAGCAGTTCTTC.

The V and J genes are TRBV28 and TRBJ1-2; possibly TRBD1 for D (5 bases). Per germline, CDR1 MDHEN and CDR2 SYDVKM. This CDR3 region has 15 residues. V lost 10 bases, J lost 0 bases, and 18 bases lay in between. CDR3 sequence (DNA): TGTGCCACCAAAGGACATGGGGCGTCTAACTATGGCTACACCTTC. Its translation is CATKGHGASNYGYTF.

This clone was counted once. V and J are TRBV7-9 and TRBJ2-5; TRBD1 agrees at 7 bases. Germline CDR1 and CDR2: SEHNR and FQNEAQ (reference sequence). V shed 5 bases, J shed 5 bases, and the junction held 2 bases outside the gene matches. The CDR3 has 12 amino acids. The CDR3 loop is CASSATGETQYF. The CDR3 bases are TGTGCCAGCAGCGCGACAGGGGAGACCCAGTACTTC.

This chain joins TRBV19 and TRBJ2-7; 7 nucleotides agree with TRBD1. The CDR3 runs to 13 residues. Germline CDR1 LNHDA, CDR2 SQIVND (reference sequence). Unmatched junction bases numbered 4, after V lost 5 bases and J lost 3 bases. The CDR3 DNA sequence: TGTGCCAGTAGTGACGACAGGGTCTACGAGCAGTACTTC. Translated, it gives CASSDDRVYEQYF. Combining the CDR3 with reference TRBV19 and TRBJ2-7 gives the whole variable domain DGGITQSPKYLFRKEGQNVTLSCEQNLNHDAMYWYRQDPGQGLRLIYYSQIVNDFQKGDIAEGYSVSREKKESFPLTVTSAQKNPTAFYLCASSDDRVYEQYFGPGTRLTVT.

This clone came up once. The CDR3 loop reads CAWSRGAKGYGYTF. DNA of the CDR3: TGTGCCTGGAGTCGCGGGGCAAAAGGTTATGGCTACACCTTC. V and J are TRBV30 and TRBJ1-2, with TRBD1 as a possible D gene (5 bases). Germline V gene data show CDR1 as GTSNPN and CDR2 as SVGIG (reference sequence). V was shortened by 2 bases and J by 5 bases, with 15 bases between the two germline ends. CDR3 length: 14 residues. Supplemented by reference TRBV30 and TRBJ1-2, the full variable domain reads SQTIHQWPATLVQPVGSPLSLECTVEGTSNPNLYWYRQAAGRGLQLLFYSVGIGQISSEVPQNLSASRPQDRQFILSSKKLLLSDSGFYLCAWSRGAKGYGYTFGSGTRLTVV.